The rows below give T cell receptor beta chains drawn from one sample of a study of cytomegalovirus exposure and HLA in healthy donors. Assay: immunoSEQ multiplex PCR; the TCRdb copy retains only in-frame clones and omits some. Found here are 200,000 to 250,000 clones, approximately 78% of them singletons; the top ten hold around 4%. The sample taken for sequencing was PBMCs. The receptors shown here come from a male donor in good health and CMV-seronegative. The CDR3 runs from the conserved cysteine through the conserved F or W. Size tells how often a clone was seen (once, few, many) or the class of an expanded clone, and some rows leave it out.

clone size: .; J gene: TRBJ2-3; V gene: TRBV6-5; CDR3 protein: CASTPGTHTDTQYF
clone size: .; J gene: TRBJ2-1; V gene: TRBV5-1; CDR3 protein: CASSGRLTSAGDEQFF
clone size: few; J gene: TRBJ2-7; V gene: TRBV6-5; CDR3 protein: CASSYSSGPTYEQYF
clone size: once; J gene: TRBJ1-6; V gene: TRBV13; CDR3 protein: CASSPAANSPLHF
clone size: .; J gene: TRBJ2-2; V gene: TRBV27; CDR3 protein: CASSSFGSTGELFF
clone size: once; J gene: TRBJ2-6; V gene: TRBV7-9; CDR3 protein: CASSSPGQGFSGANVLTF
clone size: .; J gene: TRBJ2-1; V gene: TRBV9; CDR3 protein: CASSFSRASGSGRESYNEQFF
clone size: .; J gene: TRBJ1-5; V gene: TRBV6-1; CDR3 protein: CASSESYKRPQHF
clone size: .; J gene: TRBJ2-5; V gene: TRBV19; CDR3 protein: CASSGTRRETQYF
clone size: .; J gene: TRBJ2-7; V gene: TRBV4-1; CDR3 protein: CASSQDSRGVSYEQYF
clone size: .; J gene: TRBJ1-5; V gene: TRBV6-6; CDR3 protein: CASRHREGPQPQHF
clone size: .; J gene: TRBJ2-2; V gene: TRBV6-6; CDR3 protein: CASSYIGGDTGELFF
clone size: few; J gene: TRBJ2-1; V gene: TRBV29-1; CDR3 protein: CSVGGLAGPYNEQFF
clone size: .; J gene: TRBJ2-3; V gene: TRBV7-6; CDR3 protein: CASSSATSGSTDTQYF
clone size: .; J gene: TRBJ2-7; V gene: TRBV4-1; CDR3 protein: CASSLRAGTWQYF
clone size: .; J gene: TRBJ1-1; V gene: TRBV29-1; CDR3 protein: CSVVVGRNTEAFF
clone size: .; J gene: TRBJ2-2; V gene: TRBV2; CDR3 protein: CASTTSGISGELFF
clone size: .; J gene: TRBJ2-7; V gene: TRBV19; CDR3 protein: CASSPSATSYEQYF
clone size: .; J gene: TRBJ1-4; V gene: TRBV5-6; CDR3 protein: CASSLLRPNEKLFF
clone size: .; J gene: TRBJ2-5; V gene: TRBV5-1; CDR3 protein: CASSLTGNPAWETQYF
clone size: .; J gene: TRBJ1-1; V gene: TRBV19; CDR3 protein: CASSPHGGGLIKTRTEAFF
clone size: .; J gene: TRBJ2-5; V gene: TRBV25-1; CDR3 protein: CASSEGTSGWETQYF
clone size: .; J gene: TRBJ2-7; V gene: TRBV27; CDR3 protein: CASSAPRGTSGYEQYF
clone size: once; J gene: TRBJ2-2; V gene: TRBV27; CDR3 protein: CASSRLAGVSGELFF
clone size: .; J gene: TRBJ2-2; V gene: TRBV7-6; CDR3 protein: CASSSNGAGRFTGELFF
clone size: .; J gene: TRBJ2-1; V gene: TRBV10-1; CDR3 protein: CASSGGGGSGREDNEQFF
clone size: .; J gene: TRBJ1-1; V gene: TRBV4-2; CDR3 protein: CASSLQQGINTEAFF
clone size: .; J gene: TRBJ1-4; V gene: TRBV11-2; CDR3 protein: CASSLRTASNEKLFF
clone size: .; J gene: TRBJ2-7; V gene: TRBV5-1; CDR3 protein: CASSPRGLAGVLLHEQYF
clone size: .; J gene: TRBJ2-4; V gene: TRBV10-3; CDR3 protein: CAIRAGLAKNIQYF
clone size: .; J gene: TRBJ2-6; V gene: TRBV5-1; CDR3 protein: CASSLVGQAALGANVLTF
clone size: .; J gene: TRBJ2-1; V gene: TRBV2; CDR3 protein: CASSPRENEQFF
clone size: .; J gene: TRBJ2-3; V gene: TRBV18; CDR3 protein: CASSPEAGVVVNTQYF
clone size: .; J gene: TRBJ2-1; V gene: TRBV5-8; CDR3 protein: CASSLGTGPNEQFF
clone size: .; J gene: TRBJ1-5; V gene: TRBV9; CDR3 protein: CASSVNRVSNQPQHF
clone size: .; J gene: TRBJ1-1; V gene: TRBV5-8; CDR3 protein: CASSLKGAPNTEAFF
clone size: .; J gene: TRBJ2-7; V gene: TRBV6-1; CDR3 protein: CASSRVETYEQYF
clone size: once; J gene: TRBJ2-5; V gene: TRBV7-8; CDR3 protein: CASYSEETQYF
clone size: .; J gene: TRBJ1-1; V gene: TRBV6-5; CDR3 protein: CASSEELEAFF
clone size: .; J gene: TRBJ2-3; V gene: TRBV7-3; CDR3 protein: CASSPLAGVTDTQYF
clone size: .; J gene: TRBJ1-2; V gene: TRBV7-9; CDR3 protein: CSSTRQGTNYGYTF
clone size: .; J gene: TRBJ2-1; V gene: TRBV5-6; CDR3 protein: CASSLTSGGYNEQFF
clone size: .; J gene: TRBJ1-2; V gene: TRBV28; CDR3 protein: CASSRDRGKRYTF
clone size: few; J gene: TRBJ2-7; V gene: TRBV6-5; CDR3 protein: CASSSTGGAGQYF
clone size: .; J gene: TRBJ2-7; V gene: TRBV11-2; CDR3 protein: CASSFSRTSGRRTYEQYF
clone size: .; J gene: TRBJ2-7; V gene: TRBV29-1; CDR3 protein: CSVRTRQTYEQYF